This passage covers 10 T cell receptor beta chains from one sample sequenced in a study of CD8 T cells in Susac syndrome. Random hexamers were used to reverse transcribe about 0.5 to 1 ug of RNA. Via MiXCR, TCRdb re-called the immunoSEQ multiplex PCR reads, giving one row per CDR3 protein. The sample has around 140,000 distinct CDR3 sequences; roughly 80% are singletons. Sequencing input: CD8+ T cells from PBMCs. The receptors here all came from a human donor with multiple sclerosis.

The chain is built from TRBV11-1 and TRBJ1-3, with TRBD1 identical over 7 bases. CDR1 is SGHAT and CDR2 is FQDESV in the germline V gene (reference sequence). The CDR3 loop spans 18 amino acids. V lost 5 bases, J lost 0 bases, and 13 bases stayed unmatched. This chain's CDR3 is CASSKTGTAALSGNTIYF. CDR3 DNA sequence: TGTGCCAGCAGCAAAACAGGGACAGCCGCTCTCTCTGGAAACACCATATATTTT.

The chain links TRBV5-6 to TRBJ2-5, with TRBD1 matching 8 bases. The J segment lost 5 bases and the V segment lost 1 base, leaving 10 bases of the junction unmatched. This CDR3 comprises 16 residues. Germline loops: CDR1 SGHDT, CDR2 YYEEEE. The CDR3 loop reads CASSLNLAGGFETQYF. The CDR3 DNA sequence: TGTGCCAGCAGCTTGAATCTTGCAGGGGGCTTTGAGACCCAGTACTTC.

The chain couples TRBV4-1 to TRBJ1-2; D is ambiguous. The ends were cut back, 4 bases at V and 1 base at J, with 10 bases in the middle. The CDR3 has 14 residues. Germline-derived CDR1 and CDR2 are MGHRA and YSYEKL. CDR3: CASSPLYVNYGYTF. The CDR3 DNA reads TGCGCCAGCAGCCCCTTGTACGTTAACTATGGCTACACCTTC.

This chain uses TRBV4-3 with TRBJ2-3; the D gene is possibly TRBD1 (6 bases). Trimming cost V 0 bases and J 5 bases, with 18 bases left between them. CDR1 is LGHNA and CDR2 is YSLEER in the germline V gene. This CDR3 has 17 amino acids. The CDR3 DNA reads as TGCGCCAGCAGCCAAGACAGGCCAGGGGCCGAGGTAGATACGCAGTATTTT. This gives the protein CASSQDRPGAEVDTQYF.

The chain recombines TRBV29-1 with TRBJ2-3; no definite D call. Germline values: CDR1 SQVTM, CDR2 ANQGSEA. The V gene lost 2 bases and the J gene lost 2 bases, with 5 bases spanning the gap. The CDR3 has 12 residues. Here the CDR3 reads CSVELDTDTQYF. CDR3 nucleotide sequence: TGCAGCGTTGAACTCGACACAGATACGCAGTATTTT.

CDR3 nucleotides: TGCGCCAGCAGCCAAGGACCAGGGGGATACAATGAGCAGTTCTTC. Translating gives CASSQGPGGYNEQFF. This rearrangement joins TRBV4-1 to TRBJ2-1; 7 nucleotides agree with TRBD1. CDR1 MGHRA and CDR2 YSYEKL come from the germline V gene. V lost 1 base and J lost 4; bases outside the gene matches: 4. The CDR3 is made up of 15 amino acids.

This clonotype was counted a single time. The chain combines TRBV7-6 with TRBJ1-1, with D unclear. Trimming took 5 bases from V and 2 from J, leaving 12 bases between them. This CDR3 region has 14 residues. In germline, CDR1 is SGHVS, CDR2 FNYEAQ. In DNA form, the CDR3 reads TGTGCCAGCAGCCTCGGACGGAAAAACACTGAAGCTTTCTTT. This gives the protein CASSLGRKNTEAFF.

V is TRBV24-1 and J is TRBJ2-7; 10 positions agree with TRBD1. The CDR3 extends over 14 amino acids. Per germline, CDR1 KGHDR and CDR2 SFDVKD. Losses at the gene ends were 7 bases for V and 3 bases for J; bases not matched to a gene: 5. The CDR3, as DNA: TGTGCCACCAGAGTCAGGGACAGGGGCTACGAGCAGTACGTC. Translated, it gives CATRVRDRGYEQYV.

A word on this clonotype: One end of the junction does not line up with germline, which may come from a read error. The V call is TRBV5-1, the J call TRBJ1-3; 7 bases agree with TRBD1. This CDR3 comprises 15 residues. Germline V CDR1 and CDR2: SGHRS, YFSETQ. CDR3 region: CASSMGQSSGSTIYF. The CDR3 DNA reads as TGCGCCAGCAGCATGGGACAGAGCTCTGGAAGCACCATATATTTT.

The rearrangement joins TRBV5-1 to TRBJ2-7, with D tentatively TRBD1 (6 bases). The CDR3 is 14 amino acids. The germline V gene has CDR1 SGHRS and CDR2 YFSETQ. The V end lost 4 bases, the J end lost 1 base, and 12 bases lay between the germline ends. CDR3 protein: CASSQRGQSYEQYF. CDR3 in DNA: TGCGCCAGCAGCCAACGAGGACAGTCCTACGAGCAGTACTTC.